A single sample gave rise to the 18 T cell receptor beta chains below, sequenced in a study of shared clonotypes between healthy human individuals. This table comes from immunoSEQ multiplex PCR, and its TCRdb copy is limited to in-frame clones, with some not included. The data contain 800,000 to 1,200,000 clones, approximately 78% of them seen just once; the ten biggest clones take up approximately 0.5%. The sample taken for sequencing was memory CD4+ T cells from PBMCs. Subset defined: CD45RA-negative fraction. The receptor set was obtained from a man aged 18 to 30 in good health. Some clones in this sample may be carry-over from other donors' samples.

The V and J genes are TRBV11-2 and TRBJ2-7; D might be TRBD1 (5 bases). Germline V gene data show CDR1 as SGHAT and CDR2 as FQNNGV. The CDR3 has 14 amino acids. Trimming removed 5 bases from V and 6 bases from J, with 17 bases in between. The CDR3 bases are TGTGCCAGCAGCCCGTTTCAGGGAATCGGCGAGCAGTACTTC. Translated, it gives CASSPFQGIGEQYF.

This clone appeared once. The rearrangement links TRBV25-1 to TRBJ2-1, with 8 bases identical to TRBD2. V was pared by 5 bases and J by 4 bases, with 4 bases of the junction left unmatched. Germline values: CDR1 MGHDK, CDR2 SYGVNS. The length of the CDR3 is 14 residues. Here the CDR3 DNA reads TGTGCCAGCAGTATTAGCGGGACATACAATGAGCAGTTCTTC. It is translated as CASSISGTYNEQFF. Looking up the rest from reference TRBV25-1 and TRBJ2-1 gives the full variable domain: EADIYQTPRYLVIGTGKKITLECSQTMGHDKMYWYQQDPGMELHLIHYSYGVNSTEKGDLSSESTVSRIRTEHFPLTLESARPSHTSQYLCASSISGTYNEQFFGPGTRLTVL.

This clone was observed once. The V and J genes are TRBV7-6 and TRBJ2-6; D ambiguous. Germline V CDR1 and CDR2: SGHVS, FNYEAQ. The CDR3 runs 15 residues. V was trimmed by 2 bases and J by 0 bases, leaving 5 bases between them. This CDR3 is CASSLLFSGANVLTF. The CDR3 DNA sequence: TGTGCCAGCAGCTTACTGTTCTCTGGGGCCAACGTCCTGACTTTC.

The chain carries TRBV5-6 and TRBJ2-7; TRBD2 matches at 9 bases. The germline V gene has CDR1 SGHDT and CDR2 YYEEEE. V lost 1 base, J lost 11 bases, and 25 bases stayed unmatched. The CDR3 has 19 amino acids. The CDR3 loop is CASSLRGPGGRAQGRRKYF. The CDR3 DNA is TGTGCCAGCAGCTTGAGGGGCCCGGGCGGGAGGGCCCAAGGGCGGAGAAAGTACTTC.

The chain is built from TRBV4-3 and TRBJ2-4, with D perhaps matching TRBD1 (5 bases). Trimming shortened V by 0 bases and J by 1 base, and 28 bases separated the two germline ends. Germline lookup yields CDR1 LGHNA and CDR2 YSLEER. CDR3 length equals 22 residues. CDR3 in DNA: TGCGCCAGCAGCCAAGAAAGTGCCCGGTCAGGGTTTTCCCCCGGGGCCAAAAACATTCAGTACTTC. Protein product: CASSQESARSGFSPGAKNIQYF.

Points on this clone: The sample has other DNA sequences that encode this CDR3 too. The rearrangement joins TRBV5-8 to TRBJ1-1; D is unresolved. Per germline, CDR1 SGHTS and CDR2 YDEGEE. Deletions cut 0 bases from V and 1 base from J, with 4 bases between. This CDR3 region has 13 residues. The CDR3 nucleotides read TGTGCCAGCAGCTTGGGGAGGAACACTGAAGCTTTCTTT. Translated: CASSLGRNTEAFF.

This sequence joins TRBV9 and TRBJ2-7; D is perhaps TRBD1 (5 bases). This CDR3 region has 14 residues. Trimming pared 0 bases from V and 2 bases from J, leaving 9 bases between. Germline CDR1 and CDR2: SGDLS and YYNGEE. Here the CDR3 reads CASSVGQNPYEQYF. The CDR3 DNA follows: TGTGCCAGCAGCGTAGGACAGAATCCCTACGAGCAGTACTTC.

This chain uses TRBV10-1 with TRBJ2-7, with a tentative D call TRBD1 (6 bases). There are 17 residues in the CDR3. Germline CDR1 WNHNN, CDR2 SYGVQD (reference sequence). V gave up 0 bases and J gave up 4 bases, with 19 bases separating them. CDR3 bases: TGCGCCAGCAGTGAGTCGACAGTGGGGGCAGGGTCGTACGAGCAGTACTTC. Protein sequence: CASSESTVGAGSYEQYF.

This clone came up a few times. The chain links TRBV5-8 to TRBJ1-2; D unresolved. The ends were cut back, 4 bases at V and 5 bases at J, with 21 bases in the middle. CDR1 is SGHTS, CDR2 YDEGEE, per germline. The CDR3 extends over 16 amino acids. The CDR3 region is CASSLPDKIWHYGYTF. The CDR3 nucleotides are TGTGCCAGCAGCCTACCTGACAAGATTTGGCATTATGGCTACACCTTC.

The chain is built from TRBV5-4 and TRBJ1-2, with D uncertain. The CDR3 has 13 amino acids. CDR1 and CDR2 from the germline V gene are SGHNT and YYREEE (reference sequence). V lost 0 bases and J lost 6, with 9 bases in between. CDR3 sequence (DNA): TGTGCCAGCAGCTTGGGAGGGCGGGATGGCTACACCTTC. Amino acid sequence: CASSLGGRDGYTF.

CDR3 residues: CASSRTPSSYEQYF. DNA of the CDR3: TGTGCCAGCTCTAGGACACCGAGCTCCTACGAGCAGTACTTC. The V gene is TRBV18, the J gene TRBJ2-7, with TRBD1 as a possible D gene (5 bases). The CDR3 spans 14 residues. The germline V gene has CDR1 KGHSH and CDR2 LQKENI. The V and J ends lost 6 bases and 0 bases respectively, with 12 bases between them.

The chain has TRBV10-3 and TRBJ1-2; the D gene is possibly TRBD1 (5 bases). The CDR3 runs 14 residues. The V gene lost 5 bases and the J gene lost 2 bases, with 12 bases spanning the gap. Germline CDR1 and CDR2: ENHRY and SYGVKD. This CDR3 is CAISNGGYNYGYTF. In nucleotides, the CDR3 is TGTGCCATCAGTAACGGGGGGTACAACTATGGCTACACCTTC.

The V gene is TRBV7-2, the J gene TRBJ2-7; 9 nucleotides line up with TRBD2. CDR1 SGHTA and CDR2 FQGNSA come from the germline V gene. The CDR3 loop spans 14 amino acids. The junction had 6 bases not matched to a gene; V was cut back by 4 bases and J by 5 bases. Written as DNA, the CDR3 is TGTGCCAGCAGCTCCCTGGGACTAGCCCACGAGCAGTACTTC. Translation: CASSSLGLAHEQYF.

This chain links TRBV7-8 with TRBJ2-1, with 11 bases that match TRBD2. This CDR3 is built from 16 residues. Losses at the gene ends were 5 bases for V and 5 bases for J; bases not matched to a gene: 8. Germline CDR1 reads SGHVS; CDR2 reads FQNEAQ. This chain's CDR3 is CASSLRTSGLNNEQFF. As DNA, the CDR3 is TGTGCCAGCAGCCTACGGACTAGCGGGCTCAACAATGAGCAGTTCTTC.

The CDR3 loop reads CASSLTTNTEAFF. DNA of the CDR3: TGTGCCAGCAGTCTGACAACGAACACTGAAGCTTTCTTT. The chain links TRBV2 to TRBJ1-1; D not resolved. Trimming pared 5 bases from V and 1 base from J, leaving 8 bases between. Germline V CDR1 and CDR2: SNHLY, FYNNEI. CDR3 size: 13 residues.

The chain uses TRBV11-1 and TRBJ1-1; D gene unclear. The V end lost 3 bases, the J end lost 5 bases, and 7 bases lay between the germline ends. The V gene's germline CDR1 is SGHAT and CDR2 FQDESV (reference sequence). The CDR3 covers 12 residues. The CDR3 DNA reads TGTGCCAGCAGCTTGTGGAGTACTGAAGCTTTCTTT. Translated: CASSLWSTEAFF.

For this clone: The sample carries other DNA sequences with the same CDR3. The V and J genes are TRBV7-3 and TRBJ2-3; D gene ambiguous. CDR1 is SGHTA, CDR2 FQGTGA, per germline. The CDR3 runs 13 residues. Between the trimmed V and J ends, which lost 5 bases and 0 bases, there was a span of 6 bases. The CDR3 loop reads CASSPGSTDTQYF. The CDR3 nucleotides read TGTGCCAGCAGCCCCGGGAGCACAGATACGCAGTATTTT. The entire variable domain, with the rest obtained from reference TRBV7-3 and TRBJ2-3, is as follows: GAGVSQTPSNKVTEKGKYVELRCDPISGHTALYWYRQSLGQGPEFLIYFQGTGAADDSGLPNDRFFAVRPEGSVSTLKIQRTERGDSAVYLCASSPGSTDTQYFGPGTRLTVL.

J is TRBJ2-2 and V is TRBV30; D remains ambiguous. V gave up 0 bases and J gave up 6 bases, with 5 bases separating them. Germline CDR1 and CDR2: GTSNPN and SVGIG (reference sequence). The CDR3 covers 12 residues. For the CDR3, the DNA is TGTGCCTGGAGTGTAGTGGCCGGGGAGCTGTTTTTT. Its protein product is CAWSVVAGELFF.